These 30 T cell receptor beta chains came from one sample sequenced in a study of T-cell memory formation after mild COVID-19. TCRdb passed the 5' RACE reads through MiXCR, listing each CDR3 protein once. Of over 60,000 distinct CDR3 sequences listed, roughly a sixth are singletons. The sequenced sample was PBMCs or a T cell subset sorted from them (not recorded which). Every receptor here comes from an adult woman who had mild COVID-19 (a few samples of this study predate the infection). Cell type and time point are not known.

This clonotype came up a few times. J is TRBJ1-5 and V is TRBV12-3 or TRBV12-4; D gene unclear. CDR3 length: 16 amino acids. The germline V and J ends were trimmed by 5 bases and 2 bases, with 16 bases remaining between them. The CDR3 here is CASSRDGGSGNQPQHF. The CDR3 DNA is TGTGCCAGCAGTCGCGACGGAGGGAGCGGCAATCAGCCCCAGCATTTT.

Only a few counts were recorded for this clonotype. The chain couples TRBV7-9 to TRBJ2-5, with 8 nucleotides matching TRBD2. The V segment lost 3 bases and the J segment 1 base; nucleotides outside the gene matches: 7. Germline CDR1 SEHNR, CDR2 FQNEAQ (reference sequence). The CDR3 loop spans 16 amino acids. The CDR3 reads CASSFLLAEFQETQYF. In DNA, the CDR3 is TGTGCCAGCAGCTTTTTACTAGCGGAATTCCAAGAGACCCAGTACTTC.

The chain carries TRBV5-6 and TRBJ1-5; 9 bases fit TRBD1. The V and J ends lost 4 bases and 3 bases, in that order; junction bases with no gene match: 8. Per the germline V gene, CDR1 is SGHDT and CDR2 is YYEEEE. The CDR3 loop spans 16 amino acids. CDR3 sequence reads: CASSVAGTGFNQPQHF. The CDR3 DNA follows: TGTGCCAGCAGCGTCGCCGGGACAGGGTTCAATCAGCCCCAGCATTTT.

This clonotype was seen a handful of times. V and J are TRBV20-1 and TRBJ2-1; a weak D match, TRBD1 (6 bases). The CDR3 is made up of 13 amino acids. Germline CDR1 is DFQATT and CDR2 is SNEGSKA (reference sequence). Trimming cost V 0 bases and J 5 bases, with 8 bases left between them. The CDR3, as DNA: TGCAGTGCTAGAGAGAGGGGGAACAATGAGCAGTTCTTC. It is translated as CSARERGNNEQFF.

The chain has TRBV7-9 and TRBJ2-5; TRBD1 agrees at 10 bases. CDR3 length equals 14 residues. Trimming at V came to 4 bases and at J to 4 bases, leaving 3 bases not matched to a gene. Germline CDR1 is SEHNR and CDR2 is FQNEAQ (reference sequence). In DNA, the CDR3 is TGTGCCAGCAGCTCAGACAGGGGGCGAGAGACCCAGTACTTC. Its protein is CASSSDRGRETQYF.

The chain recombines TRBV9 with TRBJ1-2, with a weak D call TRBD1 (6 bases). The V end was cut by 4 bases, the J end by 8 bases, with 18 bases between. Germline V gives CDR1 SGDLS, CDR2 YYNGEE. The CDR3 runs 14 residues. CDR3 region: CASSPPEGVLGYTF. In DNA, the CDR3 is TGTGCCAGCAGCCCACCGGAGGGGGTTTTAGGCTACACCTTC. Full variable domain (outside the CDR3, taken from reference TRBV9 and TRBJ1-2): DSGVTQTPKHLITATGQRVTLRCSPRSGDLSVYWYQQSLDQGLQFLIQYYNGEERAKGNILERFSAQQFPDLHSELNLSSLELGDSALYFCASSPPEGVLGYTFGSGTRLTVV.

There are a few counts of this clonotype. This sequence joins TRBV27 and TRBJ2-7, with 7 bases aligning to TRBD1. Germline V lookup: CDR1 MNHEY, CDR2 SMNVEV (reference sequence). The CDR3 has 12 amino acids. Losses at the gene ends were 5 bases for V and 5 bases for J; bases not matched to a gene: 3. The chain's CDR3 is CASSQTGNEQYF. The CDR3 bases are TGTGCCAGCAGTCAGACAGGGAACGAGCAGTACTTC.

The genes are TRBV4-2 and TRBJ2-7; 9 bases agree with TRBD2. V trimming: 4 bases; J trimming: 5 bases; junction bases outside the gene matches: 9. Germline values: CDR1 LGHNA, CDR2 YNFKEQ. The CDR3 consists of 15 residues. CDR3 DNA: TGTGCCAGCAGCCCCTATTCGAGCGGGGGGCACGAGCAGTACTTC. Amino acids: CASSPYSSGGHEQYF.

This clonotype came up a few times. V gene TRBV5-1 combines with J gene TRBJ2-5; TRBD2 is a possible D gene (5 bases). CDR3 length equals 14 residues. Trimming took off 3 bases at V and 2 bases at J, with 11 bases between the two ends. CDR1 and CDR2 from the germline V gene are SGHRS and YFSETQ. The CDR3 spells CASSSLARQETQYF. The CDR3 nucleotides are TGCGCCAGCAGCTCGTTAGCGAGGCAAGAGACCCAGTACTTC.

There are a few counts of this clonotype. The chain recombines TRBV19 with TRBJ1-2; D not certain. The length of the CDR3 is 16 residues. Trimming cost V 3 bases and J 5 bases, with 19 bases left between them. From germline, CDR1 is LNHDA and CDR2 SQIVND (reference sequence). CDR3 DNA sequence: TGTGCCAGTAGTATCGGCGGGATAGTCCCTCGGTATGGCTACACCTTC. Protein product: CASSIGGIVPRYGYTF.

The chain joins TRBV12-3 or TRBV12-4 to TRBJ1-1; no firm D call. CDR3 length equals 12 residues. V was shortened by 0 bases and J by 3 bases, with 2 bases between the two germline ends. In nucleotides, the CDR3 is TGTGCCAGCAGTTTAGCCCACACTGAAGCTTTCTTT. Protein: CASSLAHTEAFF.

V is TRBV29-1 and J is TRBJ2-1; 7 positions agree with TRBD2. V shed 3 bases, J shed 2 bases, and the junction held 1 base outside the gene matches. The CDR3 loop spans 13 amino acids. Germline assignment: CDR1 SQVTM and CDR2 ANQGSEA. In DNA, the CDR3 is TGCAGCGTTGACGCGGGAGCCTACAATGAGCAGTTCTTC. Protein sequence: CSVDAGAYNEQFF.

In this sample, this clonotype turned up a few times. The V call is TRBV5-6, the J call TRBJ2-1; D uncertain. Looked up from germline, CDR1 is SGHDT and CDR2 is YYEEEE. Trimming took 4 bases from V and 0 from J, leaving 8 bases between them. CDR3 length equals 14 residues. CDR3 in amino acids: CASSEKYSYNEQFF. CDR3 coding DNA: TGTGCCAGCAGCGAGAAATACTCCTACAATGAGCAGTTCTTC.

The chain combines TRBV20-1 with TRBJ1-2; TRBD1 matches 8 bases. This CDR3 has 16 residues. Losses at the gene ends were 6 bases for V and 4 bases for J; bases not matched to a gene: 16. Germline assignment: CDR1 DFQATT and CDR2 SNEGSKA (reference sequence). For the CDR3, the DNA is TGCAGTGCCAACGGGGCCTTTAGGACAGGGCCCTATGGCTACACCTTC. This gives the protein CSANGAFRTGPYGYTF.

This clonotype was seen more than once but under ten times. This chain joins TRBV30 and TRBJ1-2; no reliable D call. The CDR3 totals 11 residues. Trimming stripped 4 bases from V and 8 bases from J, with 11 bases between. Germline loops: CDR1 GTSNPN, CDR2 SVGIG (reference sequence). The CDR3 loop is CAWMARPGYTF. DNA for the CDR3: TGTGCCTGGATGGCCCGACCCGGCTACACCTTC.

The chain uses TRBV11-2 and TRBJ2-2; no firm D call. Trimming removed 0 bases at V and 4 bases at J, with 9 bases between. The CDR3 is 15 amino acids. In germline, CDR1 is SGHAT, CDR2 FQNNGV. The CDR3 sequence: CASSLETAATGELFF. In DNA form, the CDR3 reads TGTGCCAGCAGCTTAGAGACTGCGGCCACCGGGGAGCTGTTTTTT.

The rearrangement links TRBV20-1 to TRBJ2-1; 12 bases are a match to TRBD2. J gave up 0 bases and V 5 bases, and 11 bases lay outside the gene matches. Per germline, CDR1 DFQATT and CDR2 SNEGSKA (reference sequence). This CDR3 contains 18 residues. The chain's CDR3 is CSAPHNRLAGDSYNEQFF. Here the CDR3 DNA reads TGCAGTGCTCCCCATAACCGACTAGCGGGAGACTCCTACAATGAGCAGTTCTTC.

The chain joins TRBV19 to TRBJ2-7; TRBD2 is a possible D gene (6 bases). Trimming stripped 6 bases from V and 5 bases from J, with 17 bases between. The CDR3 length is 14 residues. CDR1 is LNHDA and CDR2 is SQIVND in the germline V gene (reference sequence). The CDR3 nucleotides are TGTGCCAGTAGGGCGATGGGGGGACGGAACGAGCAGTACTTC. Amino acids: CASRAMGGRNEQYF.

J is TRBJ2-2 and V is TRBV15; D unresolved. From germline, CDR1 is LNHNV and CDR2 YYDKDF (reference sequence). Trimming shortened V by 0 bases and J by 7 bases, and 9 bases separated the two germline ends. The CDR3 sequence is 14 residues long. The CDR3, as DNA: TGTGCCACCAGCAGAGAAGGGTCACTCGGGGAGCTGTTTTTT. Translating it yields CATSREGSLGELFF.

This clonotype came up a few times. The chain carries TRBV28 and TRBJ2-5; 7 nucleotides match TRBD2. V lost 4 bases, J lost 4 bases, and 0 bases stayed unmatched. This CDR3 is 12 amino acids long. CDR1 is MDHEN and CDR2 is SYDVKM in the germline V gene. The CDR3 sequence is CASSSGGETQYF. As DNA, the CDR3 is TGTGCCAGCAGTTCGGGGGGAGAGACCCAGTACTTC.

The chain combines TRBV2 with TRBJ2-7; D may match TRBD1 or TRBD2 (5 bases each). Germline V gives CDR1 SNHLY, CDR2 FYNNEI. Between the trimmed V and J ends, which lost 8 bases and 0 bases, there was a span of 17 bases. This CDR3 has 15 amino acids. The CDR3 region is CASDPRGNPSYEQYF. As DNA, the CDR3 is TGTGCCAGCGACCCGAGGGGTAATCCCTCCTACGAGCAGTACTTC.

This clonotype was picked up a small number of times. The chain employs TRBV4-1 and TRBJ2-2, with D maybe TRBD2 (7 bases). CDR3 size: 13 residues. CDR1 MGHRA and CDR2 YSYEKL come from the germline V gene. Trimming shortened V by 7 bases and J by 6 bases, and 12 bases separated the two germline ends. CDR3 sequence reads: CASTRGGAGELFF. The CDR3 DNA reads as TGCGCCAGCACCCGAGGGGGGGCCGGGGAGCTGTTTTTT.

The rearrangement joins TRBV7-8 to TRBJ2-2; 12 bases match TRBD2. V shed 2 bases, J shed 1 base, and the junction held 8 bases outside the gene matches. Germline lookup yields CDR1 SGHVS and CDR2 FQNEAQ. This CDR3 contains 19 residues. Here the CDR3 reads CASSLLPTSGSENTGELFF. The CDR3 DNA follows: TGTGCCAGCAGCTTATTGCCGACTAGCGGGAGCGAGAACACCGGGGAGCTGTTTTTT.

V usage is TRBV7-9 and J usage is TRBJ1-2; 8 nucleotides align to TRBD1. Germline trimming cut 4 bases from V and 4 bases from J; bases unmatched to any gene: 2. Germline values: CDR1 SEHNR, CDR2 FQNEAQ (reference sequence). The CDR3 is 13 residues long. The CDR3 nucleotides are TGTGCCAGCAGCTATGACAGGGGCTATGGCTACACCTTC. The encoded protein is CASSYDRGYGYTF.

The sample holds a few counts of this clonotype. CDR3 sequence reads: CASSQPITGELFF. CDR3 DNA sequence: TGTGCCAGCAGCCAACCCATTACCGGGGAGCTGTTTTTT. The rearrangement links TRBV3-1 to TRBJ2-2, with D unresolved. The V gene's germline CDR1 is LGHDT and CDR2 YNNKEL (reference sequence). Deletions cut 2 bases from V and 5 bases from J, with 6 bases between. The CDR3 has 13 amino acids.

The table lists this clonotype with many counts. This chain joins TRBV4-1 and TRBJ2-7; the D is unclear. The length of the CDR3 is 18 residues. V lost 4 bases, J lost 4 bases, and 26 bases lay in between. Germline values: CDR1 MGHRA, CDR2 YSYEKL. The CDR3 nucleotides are TGCGCCAGCAGCCCGTACTCCTCCCTGATCGTAGATCAATACGAGCAGTACTTC. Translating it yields CASSPYSSLIVDQYEQYF.

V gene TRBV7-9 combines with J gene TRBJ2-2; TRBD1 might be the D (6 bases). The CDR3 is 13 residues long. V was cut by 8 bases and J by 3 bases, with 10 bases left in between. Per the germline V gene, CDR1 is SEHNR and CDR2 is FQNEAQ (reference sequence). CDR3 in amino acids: CASRDTYTGELFF. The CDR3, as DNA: TGTGCCAGCCGGGACACCTACACCGGGGAGCTGTTTTTT.

DNA for the CDR3: TGTGCCAGCAGGCTAGCGGGGGGCTCCTACAATGAGCAGTTCTTC. Protein: CASRLAGGSYNEQFF. The chain couples TRBV27 to TRBJ2-1, with TRBD2 identical over 11 bases. V shed 6 bases, J shed 0 bases, and the junction held 1 base outside the gene matches. Per the germline V gene, CDR1 is MNHEY and CDR2 is SMNVEV (reference sequence). CDR3 size: 15 residues.

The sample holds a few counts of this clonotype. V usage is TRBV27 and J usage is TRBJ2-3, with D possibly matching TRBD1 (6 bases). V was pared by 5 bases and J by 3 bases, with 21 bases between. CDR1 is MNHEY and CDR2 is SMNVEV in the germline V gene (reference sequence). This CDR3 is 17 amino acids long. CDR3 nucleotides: TGTGCCAGCAGTCCCACACAGGGTTCTCTCTTTACAGATACGCAGTATTTT. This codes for CASSPTQGSLFTDTQYF.

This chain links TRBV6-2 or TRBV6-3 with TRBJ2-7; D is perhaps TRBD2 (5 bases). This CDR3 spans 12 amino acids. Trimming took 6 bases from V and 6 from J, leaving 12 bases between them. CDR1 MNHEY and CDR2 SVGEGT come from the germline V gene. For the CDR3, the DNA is TGTGCCAGCAGCCCGGGGAGCCTCGAGCAGTACTTC. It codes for CASSPGSLEQYF.